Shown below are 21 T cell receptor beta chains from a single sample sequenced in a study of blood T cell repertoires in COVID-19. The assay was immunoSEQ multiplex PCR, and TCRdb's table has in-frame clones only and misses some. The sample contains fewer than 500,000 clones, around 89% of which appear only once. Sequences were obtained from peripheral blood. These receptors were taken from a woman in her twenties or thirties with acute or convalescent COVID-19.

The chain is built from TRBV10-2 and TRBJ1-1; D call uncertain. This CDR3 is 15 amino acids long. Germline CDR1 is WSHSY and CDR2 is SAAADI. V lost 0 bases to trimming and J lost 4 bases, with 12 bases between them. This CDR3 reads CASSESEGMRTEAFF. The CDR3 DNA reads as TGCGCCAGCAGTGAGTCGGAGGGAATGCGCACTGAAGCTTTCTTT.

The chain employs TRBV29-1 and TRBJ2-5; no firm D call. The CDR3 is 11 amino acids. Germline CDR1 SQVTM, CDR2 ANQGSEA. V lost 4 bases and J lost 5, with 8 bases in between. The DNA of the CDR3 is TGCAGCGTTGGCCTCCGGGAGACCCAGTACTTC. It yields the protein CSVGLRETQYF.

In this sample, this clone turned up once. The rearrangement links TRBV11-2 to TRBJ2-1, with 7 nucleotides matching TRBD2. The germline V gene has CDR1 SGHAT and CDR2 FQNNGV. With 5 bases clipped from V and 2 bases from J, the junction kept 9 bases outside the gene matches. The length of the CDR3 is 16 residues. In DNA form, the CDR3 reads TGTGCCAGCAGCCACAACCGGGACTATACCTACAATGAGCAGTTCTTC. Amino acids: CASSHNRDYTYNEQFF.

The CDR3 loop reads CASSARLAGGSVNIQYF. The CDR3 DNA reads as TGTGCCAGCAGCGCCCGACTAGCGGGGGGCTCGGTAAACATTCAGTACTTC. This sequence joins TRBV13 and TRBJ2-4, with TRBD2 matching over 13 bases. V was clipped by 5 bases and J by 6 bases; unmatched bases: 10. Germline assignment: CDR1 PRHDT and CDR2 FYEKMQ (reference sequence). The CDR3 has 17 residues.

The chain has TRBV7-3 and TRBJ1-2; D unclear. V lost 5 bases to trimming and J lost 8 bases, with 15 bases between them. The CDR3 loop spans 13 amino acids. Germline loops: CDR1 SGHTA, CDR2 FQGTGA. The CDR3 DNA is TGTGCCAGCAGCCCGGCGGGCGGAGTAGGCTACACCTTC. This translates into CASSPAGGVGYTF.

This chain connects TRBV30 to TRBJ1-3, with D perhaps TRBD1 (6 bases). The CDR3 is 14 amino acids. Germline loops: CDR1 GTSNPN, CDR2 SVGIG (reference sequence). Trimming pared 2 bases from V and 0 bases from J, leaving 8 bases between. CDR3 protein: CAWSWGRSGNTIYF. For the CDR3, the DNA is TGTGCCTGGAGTTGGGGGCGCTCTGGAAACACCATATATTTT.

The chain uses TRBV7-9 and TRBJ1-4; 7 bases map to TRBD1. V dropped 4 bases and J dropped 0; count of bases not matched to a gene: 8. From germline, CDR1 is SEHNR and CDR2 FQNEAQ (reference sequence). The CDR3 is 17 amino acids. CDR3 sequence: CASSSGQLDATNEKLFF. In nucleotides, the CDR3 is TGTGCCAGCAGCTCGGGACAGCTCGACGCAACTAATGAAAAACTGTTTTTT.

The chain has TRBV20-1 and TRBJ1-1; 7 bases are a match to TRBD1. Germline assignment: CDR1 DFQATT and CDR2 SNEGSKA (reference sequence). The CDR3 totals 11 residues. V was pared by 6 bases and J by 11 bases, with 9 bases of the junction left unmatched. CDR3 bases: TGCAGTGCAACCTCAGGGGGATCGGCTTTCTTT. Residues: CSATSGGSAFF.

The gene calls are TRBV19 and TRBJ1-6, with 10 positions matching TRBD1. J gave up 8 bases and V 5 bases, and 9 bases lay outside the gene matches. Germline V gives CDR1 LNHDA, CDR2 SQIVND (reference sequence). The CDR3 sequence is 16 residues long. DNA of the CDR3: TGTGCCAGTAGTCGCGGGACAGGGGTAAAATATTCACCCCTCCACTTT. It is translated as CASSRGTGVKYSPLHF.

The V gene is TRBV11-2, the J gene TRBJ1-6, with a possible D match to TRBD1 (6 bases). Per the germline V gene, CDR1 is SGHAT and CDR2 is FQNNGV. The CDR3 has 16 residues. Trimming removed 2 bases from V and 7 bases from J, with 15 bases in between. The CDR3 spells CASSLTQGNLNSPLHF. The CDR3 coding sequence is TGTGCCAGCAGCTTAACACAGGGAAATTTGAATTCACCCCTCCACTTT.

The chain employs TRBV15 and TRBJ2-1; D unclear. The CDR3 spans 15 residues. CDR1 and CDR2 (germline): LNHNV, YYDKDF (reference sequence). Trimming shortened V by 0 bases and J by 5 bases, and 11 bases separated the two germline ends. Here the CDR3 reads CATSRDLGVNNEQFF. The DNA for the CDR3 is TGTGCCACCAGCAGAGATCTGGGCGTAAACAATGAGCAGTTCTTC.

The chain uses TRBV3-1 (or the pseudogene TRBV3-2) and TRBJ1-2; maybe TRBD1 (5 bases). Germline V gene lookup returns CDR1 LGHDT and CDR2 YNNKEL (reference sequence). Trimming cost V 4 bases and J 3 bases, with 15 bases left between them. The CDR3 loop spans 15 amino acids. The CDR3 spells CASSPQWGGDYGYTF. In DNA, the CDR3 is TGTGCCAGCAGCCCTCAATGGGGCGGCGACTATGGCTACACCTTC.

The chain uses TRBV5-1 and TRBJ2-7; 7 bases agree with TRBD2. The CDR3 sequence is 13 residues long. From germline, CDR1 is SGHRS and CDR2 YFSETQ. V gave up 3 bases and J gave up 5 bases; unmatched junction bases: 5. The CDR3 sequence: CASSWGLADEQYF. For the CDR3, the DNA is TGCGCCAGCAGCTGGGGTCTAGCGGACGAGCAGTACTTC.

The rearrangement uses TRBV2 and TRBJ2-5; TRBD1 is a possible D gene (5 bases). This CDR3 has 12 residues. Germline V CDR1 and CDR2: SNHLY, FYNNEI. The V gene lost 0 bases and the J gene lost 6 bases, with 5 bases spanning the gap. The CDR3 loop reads CASSEAGQTQYF. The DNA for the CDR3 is TGTGCCAGCAGTGAAGCGGGGCAGACCCAGTACTTC.

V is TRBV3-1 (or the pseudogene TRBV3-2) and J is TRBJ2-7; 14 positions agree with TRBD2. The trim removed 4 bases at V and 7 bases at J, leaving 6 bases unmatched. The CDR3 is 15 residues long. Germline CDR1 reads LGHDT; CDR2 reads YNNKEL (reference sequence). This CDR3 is CASSPRLAGGREQYF. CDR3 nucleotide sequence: TGTGCCAGCAGCCCACGACTAGCGGGGGGGCGGGAGCAGTACTTC.

In DNA, the CDR3 is TGTGCCAGCAGCGTAGCGGTATCAGGGAATCTATATGGCTACACCTTC. Protein: CASSVAVSGNLYGYTF. The rearrangement uses TRBV9 and TRBJ1-2; TRBD1 is a possible D gene (5 bases). The CDR3 loop spans 16 amino acids. Trimming took off 0 bases at V and 5 bases at J, with 17 bases between the two ends. Germline assignment: CDR1 SGDLS and CDR2 YYNGEE.

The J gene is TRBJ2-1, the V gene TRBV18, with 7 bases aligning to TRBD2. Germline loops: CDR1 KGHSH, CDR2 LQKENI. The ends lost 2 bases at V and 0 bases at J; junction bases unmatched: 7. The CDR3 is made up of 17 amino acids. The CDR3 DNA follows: TGTGCCAGCTCACCAAGTTTTCGGGGGGTCTCCTACAATGAGCAGTTCTTC. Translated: CASSPSFRGVSYNEQFF.

CDR3 residues: CASSLGGQEVVVQNIQYF. CDR3 in DNA: TGTGCCAGCAGCTTGGGTGGGCAGGAGGTTGTCGTTCAAAACATTCAGTACTTC. V and J are TRBV11-2 and TRBJ2-4; a weak D match, TRBD2 (5 bases). The length of the CDR3 is 18 residues. Germline values: CDR1 SGHAT, CDR2 FQNNGV. V dropped 3 bases and J dropped 5 bases, with 23 bases sitting between them.

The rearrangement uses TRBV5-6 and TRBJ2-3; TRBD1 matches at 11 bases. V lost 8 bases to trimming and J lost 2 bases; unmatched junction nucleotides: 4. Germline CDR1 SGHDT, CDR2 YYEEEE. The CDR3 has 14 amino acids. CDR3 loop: CASLDRGHTDTQYF. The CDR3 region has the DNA TGTGCCAGTCTGGACAGGGGGCACACAGATACGCAGTATTTT.

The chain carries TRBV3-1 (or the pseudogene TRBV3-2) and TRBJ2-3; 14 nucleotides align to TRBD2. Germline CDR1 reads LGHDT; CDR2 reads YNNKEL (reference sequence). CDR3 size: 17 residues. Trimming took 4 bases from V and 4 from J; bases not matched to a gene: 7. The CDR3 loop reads CASSPRVTSGGADTQYF. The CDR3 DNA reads TGTGCCAGCAGCCCCCGGGTGACTAGCGGGGGGGCAGATACGCAGTATTTT.

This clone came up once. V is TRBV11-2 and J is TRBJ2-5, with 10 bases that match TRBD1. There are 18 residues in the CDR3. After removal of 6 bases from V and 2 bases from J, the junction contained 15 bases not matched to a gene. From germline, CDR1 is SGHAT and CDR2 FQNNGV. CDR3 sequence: CASSQPGQGYWDQETQYF. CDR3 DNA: TGTGCCAGCAGTCAACCGGGACAGGGGTATTGGGATCAAGAGACCCAGTACTTC. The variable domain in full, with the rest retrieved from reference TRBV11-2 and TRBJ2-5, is EAGVAQSPRYKIIEKRQSVAFWCNPISGHATLYWYQQILGQGPKLLIQFQNNGVVDDSQLPKDRFSAERLKGVDSTLKIQPAKLEDSAVYLCASSQPGQGYWDQETQYFGPGTRLLVL.